Listed here are 14 T cell receptor beta chains from one sample, sequenced in a study of T cells after yellow fever vaccination. TCRdb passed the 5' RACE reads through MiXCR, listing each CDR3 protein once. Of about 300,000 distinct CDR3 sequences in the sample, about 6.6% were seen once. The sequences come from PBMCs, collected roughly 47 days after the first yellow fever vaccination. These receptors came from a young man who received the YFV17D yellow fever vaccine.

This clonotype was picked up a small number of times. This rearrangement joins TRBV6-2 or TRBV6-3 to TRBJ1-4; D gene uncertain. The CDR3 runs to 11 residues. V was pared by 6 bases and J by 7 bases, with 6 bases between. Germline loops: CDR1 MNHEY, CDR2 SVGEGT. For the CDR3, the DNA is TGTGCCAGCAGACGCCGTGAAAAACTGTTTTTT. Protein: CASRRREKLFF.

The rearrangement links TRBV10-3 to TRBJ1-6; 10 bases line up with TRBD1. The CDR3 is 14 residues long. Germline V gene data show CDR1 as ENHRY and CDR2 as SYGVKD. J gave up 7 bases and V 7 bases, and 4 bases lay outside the gene matches. CDR3 sequence (DNA): TGTGCCATCACGACAGGGGGCTACAATTCACCCCTCCACTTT. Translated, it gives CAITTGGYNSPLHF.

The chain has TRBV6-6 and TRBJ1-1; weak D call: TRBD1 (6 bases). The V end was cut by 7 bases, the J end by 1 base, with 10 bases between. The CDR3 consists of 13 residues. Germline V gene sequence: CDR1 MNHNY, CDR2 SVGAGI (reference sequence). The CDR3: CASIPRGNTEAFF. The CDR3 DNA sequence: TGTGCCAGCATCCCCAGGGGGAACACTGAAGCTTTCTTT.

This chain links TRBV14 with TRBJ2-7; 8 nucleotides align to TRBD2. The CDR3 is 16 residues long. After removal of 5 bases from V and 5 bases from J, the junction contained 14 bases not matched to a gene. Germline values: CDR1 SGHDN, CDR2 FVKESK. The chain's CDR3 is CASSAGRERSANEQYF. The CDR3 DNA follows: TGTGCCAGCAGCGCCGGGAGGGAGCGATCCGCGAACGAGCAGTACTTC.

The table lists this clonotype with many counts. The rearrangement joins TRBV29-1 to TRBJ2-5; perhaps TRBD1 as D (5 bases). The CDR3 loop spans 12 amino acids. Germline V lookup: CDR1 SQVTM, CDR2 ANQGSEA. Trimming took 4 bases from V and 1 from J, leaving 7 bases between them. The CDR3 sequence is CSVGRVQETQYF. DNA for the CDR3: TGCAGCGTTGGCAGGGTCCAAGAGACCCAGTACTTC.

The DNA for the CDR3 is TGCGCCAGCAGCCTTGGGACTAGCGGGAGGGATACGCAGTATTTT. This sequence encodes CASSLGTSGRDTQYF. The rearrangement joins TRBV4-1 to TRBJ2-3; TRBD2 matches 15 bases. Germline V gene lookup returns CDR1 MGHRA and CDR2 YSYEKL. The CDR3 consists of 15 residues. The V gene end was trimmed by 4 bases and the J gene end by 6 bases; junction bases not matched to a gene: 2.

This clonotype appeared a few times. The rearrangement uses TRBV7-9 and TRBJ2-7, with D perhaps matching TRBD1 or TRBD2 (5 bases each). V lost 2 bases and J 4 bases, leaving 18 bases between the germline ends. Germline loops: CDR1 SEHNR, CDR2 FQNEAQ (reference sequence). The CDR3 is made up of 16 amino acids. This chain's CDR3 is CASSLILGTLHYEQYF. CDR3 in DNA: TGTGCCAGCAGCTTAATTCTTGGGACCCTGCATTACGAGCAGTACTTC.

This sequence joins TRBV19 and TRBJ2-1, with 9 bases matching TRBD1. V trimming: 5 bases; J trimming: 10 bases; junction bases outside the gene matches: 12. The CDR3 is 15 residues long. Germline V lookup: CDR1 LNHDA, CDR2 SQIVND (reference sequence). Here the CDR3 reads CASSRDRAGGGEQFF. DNA for the CDR3: TGTGCCAGTAGTCGGGACAGGGCAGGGGGCGGGGAGCAGTTCTTC.

The chain uses TRBV7-2 and TRBJ2-5, with D perhaps matching TRBD2 (7 bases). Germline V CDR1 and CDR2: SGHTA, FQGNSA. This CDR3 is 15 amino acids long. V gave up 1 base and J gave up 7 bases, with 16 bases separating them. The chain's CDR3 is CASSLVSRGGGTQYF. As DNA, the CDR3 is TGTGCCAGCAGCTTAGTGTCCAGGGGAGGGGGGACCCAGTACTTC.

This chain joins TRBV15 and TRBJ1-2, with D uncertain. This CDR3 has 16 residues. Germline V gene lookup returns CDR1 LNHNV and CDR2 YYDKDF (reference sequence). Trimming removed 0 bases at V and 2 bases at J, with 13 bases between. DNA for the CDR3: TGTGCCACCAGCAGAGATCCGGCAGGCGGAAACTATGGCTACACCTTC. Protein: CATSRDPAGGNYGYTF.

At least ten counts were recorded for this clonotype. The chain employs TRBV7-2 and TRBJ2-7; D is possibly TRBD2 (5 bases). The CDR3 is 13 amino acids. Trimming took 3 bases from V and 1 from J, leaving 7 bases between them. CDR1 and CDR2 from the germline V gene are SGHTA and FQGNSA. The CDR3 bases are TGTGCCAGCAGCTTTCGGGGTTCCTACGAGCAGTACTTC. Its protein is CASSFRGSYEQYF.

Here the CDR3 DNA reads TGTGCCAGCAGTGACACACAGGGGTGGAATCAGCCCCAGCATTTT. It is translated as CASSDTQGWNQPQHF. The chain joins TRBV2 to TRBJ1-5, with 7 bases matching TRBD1. Germline CDR1 reads SNHLY; CDR2 reads FYNNEI. Unmatched junction bases numbered 6, after V lost 3 bases and J lost 4 bases. The CDR3 length is 15 residues.

This clonotype was counted a few times. The chain is built from TRBV29-1 and TRBJ2-3; 8 bases map to TRBD1. CDR3 size: 14 residues. With V trimmed by 6 bases and J by 2 bases, 7 bases remained unmatched. Per germline, CDR1 SQVTM and CDR2 ANQGSEA. The CDR3 region is CSVPDRGNTDTQYF. The CDR3 coding sequence is TGCAGCGTGCCAGACAGGGGAAACACAGATACGCAGTATTTT.

In its sample, this clonotype was seen many times. J is TRBJ1-2 and V is TRBV12-3 or TRBV12-4; D gene uncertain. The CDR3 covers 14 residues. Trimming took 3 bases from V and 2 from J, leaving 10 bases between them. This CDR3 is CASSFPGMNYGYTF. The CDR3 nucleotides are TGTGCCAGCAGTTTCCCCGGGATGAACTATGGCTACACCTTC.